The source of this T cell receptor beta chain is a study of regulatory T cells in long-lasting Graves disease. Trimming removed 2 bases from V and 8 bases from J, with 6 bases in between. The CDR3 length is 11 residues. CDR1 is MDHEN, CDR2 SYDVKM, per germline. iRepertoire HTBI primers and Arm-PCR of CDR3 regions built TCR beta libraries. TCRdb re-called the multiplex PCR reads with MiXCR, one entry per CDR3 protein. The sample includes about 660,000 distinct CDR3 sequences, approximately 31% of them seen just once. This clonotype was observed many times. Time point denoted: persistent/refractory GD, antithyroid drugs over 5 years with positive TRAb. Extracted PBMC RNA gave rise to the TCR library.

Material: peripheral blood mononuclear cells (PBMCs), obtained when the disease was refractory, from a patient treated with antithyroid drugs. The genes are TRBV28 and TRBJ1-2; no firm D call. This receptor was identified in a female donor with Graves disease. CDR3 loop: CASSLRRGYTF. The CDR3 coding sequence is TGTGCCAGCAGTTTACGGCGGGGCTACACCTTC.